The rows below give T cell receptor beta chains drawn from one sample of a study of CD8 T cells in Susac syndrome. TCRdb recomputed calls from the immunoSEQ multiplex PCR reads with MiXCR, one row per CDR3 protein. The sample has some 190,000 distinct CDR3 sequences; approximately 94% are singletons. The specimen sequenced was CD4+ T cells from PBMCs. Receptors originate from a human donor in good health. Each CDR3 is given with its conserved first and last residue. A D gene is named only where the DNA matches it firmly. Size is omitted from some rows. Given values are once, few, many or a class for expanded clones.

>-|TRBJ1-3|TRBV5-1|once
TGCGCCAGCAAAGGGGGGACTGGAAACACCATATATTTT
CASKGGTGNTIYF
>-|TRBJ2-7|TRBV6-2/TRBV6-3|-
TGTGCCAGCACTCAATCGCAGGGGCCCTTCTACGAGCAGTACTTC
CASTQSQGPFYEQYF
>-|TRBJ1-1|TRBV15|-
TGTGCCACCAGCAGAGATCGGGGGGAAACCACTGAAGCTTTCTTT
CATSRDRGETTEAFF
>-|TRBJ1-1|TRBV2|-
TGTGCCAGCATGGAGGGGACCTTGGGATTCACTGAAGCTTTCTTT
CASMEGTLGFTEAFF
>TRBD2|TRBJ2-2|TRBV2|-
TGTGCCAGCAGTCTCCTGGGAAGCGGGGGGGCCCGTGACACCGGGGAGCTGTTTTTT
CASSLLGSGGARDTGELFF
>-|TRBJ2-3|TRBV9|-
TGTGCCAGCAGCCCCCGGCAGGGCACAGATACGCAGTATTTT
CASSPRQGTDTQYF
>-|TRBJ1-6|TRBV7-2|-
TGTGCCAGCAGCTTGACGGACACCAGTAATTCACCCCTCCACTTT
CASSLTDTSNSPLHF
>-|TRBJ1-5|TRBV28|-
TGTGCCAGCAGTTTGGGACAAGGGAGGAATCAGCCCCAGCATTTT
CASSLGQGRNQPQHF
>-|TRBJ2-5|TRBV5-4|few
TGTGCCAGCAGCTTGAGCTCGGGGCCGGGAGAGACCCAGTACTTC
CASSLSSGPGETQYF
>-|TRBJ2-3|TRBV20-1|-
TGCAGTGCTAGAGATGCCATCCGGGGGGCTACGACAGATACGCAGTATTTT
CSARDAIRGATTDTQYF
>-|TRBJ2-3|TRBV4-1|-
TGCGCCAGCAGCCACGCGTCAGGACCCGGGGGCTCCACAGATACGCAGTATTTT
CASSHASGPGGSTDTQYF